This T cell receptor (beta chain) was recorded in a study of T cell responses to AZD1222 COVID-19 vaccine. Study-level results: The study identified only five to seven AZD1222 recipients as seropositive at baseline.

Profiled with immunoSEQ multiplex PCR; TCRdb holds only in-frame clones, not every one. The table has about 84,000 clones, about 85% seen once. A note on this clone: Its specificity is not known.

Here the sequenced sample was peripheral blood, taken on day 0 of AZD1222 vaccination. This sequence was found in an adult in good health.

The CDR3 bases are TGTGCCAGCAGCTTGGCCGAACGGGAGCTGTTTTTT. As protein: CASSLAERELFF. J is TRBJ2-2 and V is TRBV5-6; D is ambiguous. This CDR3 has 12 residues. V was pared by 0 bases and J by 9 bases, with 6 bases between. Per germline, CDR1 SGHDT and CDR2 YYEEEE.